This TCR beta chain is drawn from a study of blood T cell repertoires in COVID-19. CDR3 length: 12 amino acids. The ends were cut back, 8 bases at V and 5 bases at J, with 11 bases in the middle. Germline V gene data show CDR1 as KGHSH and CDR2 as LQKENI. Source study methods: Cell counts per sample came from amplifying reference gene primers. Sequencing was performed with immunoSEQ multiplex PCR; in TCRdb, only in-frame clones are kept and a portion is missing. Clone size and the V and J calls come from that table; the DNA yielded D and trimming. The sample has tens of thousands of clones; around 84% are singletons.

J is TRBJ2-3 and V is TRBV18; D is unclear. The material sequenced was peripheral blood. The clonotype originates from a man between 60 and 70 years old with acute or convalescent COVID-19. The CDR3 DNA reads as TGTGCCAGCACAGAACCTGTAGATACGCAGTATTTT. Translated: CASTEPVDTQYF.